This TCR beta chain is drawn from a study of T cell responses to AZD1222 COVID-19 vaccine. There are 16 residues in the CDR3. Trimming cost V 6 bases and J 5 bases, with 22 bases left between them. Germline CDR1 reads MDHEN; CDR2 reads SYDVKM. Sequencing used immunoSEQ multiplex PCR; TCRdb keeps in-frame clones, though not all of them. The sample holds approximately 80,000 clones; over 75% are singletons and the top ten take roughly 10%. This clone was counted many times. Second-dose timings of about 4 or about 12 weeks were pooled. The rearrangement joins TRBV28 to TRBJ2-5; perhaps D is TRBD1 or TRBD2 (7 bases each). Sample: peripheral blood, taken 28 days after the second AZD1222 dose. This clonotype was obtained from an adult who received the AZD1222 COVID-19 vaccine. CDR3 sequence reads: CASSPSDREGWETQYF. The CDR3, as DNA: TGTGCCAGCAGCCCTAGTGACAGGGAGGGCTGGGAGACCCAGTACTTC.